The clone carrying this T cell receptor beta chain has just one count. The source of the sample is a study of blood T cell repertoires in COVID-19. Study context: Material from acute and convalescent COVID-19 was sourced from the United States, Italy and Spain. PBMCs, B-cell-depleted T cells, or T cells were the source of the cDNA or gDNA that made up the material.

This CDR3 has 16 amino acids. Germline V lookup: CDR1 LGHDT, CDR2 YNNKEL (reference sequence). V was clipped by 1 base and J by 7 bases, with 19 bases between them. As originally analysed: Amplified reference gene primers provided the basis for estimating nucleated cell counts. Sequenced by immunoSEQ multiplex PCR; TCRdb stores in-frame clones only, minus some. From that table come the V and J calls and clone size; the DNA was used to work out D and trimming. In the table there are roughly 200,000 clones, about nine tenths of which are singletons. The sample comprised peripheral blood. The rearrangement links TRBV3-1 (or the pseudogene TRBV3-2) to TRBJ1-2; D is uncertain. The sequence was obtained from a man aged 40-55 years with acute or convalescent COVID-19. The CDR3 loop is CASSQGVSSSAGGYTF. CDR3 nucleotides: TGTGCCAGCAGCCAAGGAGTCAGTTCTTCAGCAGGTGGCTACACCTTC.